This TCR beta chain originates from a study of blood T cell repertoires in COVID-19 (dated by TCRdb to about 2020). Describing the broader study: Samples covering the acute and convalescent phases of COVID-19 were provided by collaborators in the United States, Italy and Spain. The material from the prospective study consisted of cDNA or gDNA derived from T cells, B-cell-depleted T cells, or PBMCs. The repertoires were made available in a free public database intended to serve as a resource for research on the immune response to SARS-CoV-2. Samples came from the ongoing ImmuneRACE study (first 160 participants) plus 1,254 subjects from 6 global collaborators. Sample metadata almost always included a de-identified subject ID, COVID-19 status, age in years and sex. HLA class I and class II types, where available, came from metadata supplied by the sample provider rather than from assay-based typing. Deeply sampled blood TCRbeta repertoires from subjects exposed to, actively infected with, or recovered from COVID-19 were included in the dataset.

Here V drops 8 bases and J drops 7 bases, and the junction holds 5 bases not matched to any gene. CDR1 and CDR2, per the germline V gene, are MDHEN and SYDVKM. The CDR3 covers 13 residues, taking in both the cysteine and the phenylalanine. Kept here is only the CDR3 DNA, which spans 39 bases and is read in frame from base 1. Comment on this clone: No antigen is known for it. No much larger clone is present one base from it, and per-base qualities are unavailable.

At one collaborating source in Seattle, patients were enrolled during active infection and were followed longitudinally through the course of disease. Each collaborating institution followed its own protocols to collect whole blood in K2EDTA tubes. For TCRbeta analysis, collaborator samples were shipped as frozen whole blood, as isolated PBMCs, or as DNA extracted from either sample type. The research as a whole found: The quantity of clinical and demographic metadata differed by source and by participant and was supplied without curation.

TCRbeta CDR3 regions were amplified from genomic DNA by means of the immunoSEQ Assay, a bias-controlled multiplex PCR. In the paper's pipeline: Nucleated cell counts per sample were estimated from amplification of reference gene primers within the assay. To quantify the absolute abundance of each unique TCRbeta CDR3 rearrangement, sequence reads were collapsed and filtered. For each sample, productive Simpson clonality was calculated by taking the square root of Simpson's diversity index across productive rearrangements. TCRdb took this table from immuneACCESS and kept in-frame rearrangements with V and J called. Such tables lack part of the clones; where checked against another copy, unresolved V genes explain under half of the gap, and the rest is unexplained. D and trimming come from the DNA, and the V and J calls and clone size come from that table. The sample records about 94,000 clones, 74% of which are singletons. Of the sample, just under 4% is held by the ten largest clones.

Sequenced sample: peripheral blood. The V and J segments used are TRBV28 and TRBJ2-1, with 10 junctional bases fitting TRBD2. This TCR was sampled from a man aged 65 to 79 with COVID-19, enrolled during active disease. In nucleotide form, the sequence is TGTGCCAGCGGACTAGCGGTACGAAATGAGCAGTTCTTC. It specifies CASGLAVRNEQFF. When the CDR3 is completed using the reference TRBV28 and TRBJ2-1 genes on either side, the full variable domain is DVKVTQSSRYLVKRTGEKVFLECVQDMDHENMFWYRQDPGLGLRLIYFSYDVKMKEKGDIPEGYSVSREKKERFSLILESASTNQTSMYLCASGLAVRNEQFFGPGTRLTVL.